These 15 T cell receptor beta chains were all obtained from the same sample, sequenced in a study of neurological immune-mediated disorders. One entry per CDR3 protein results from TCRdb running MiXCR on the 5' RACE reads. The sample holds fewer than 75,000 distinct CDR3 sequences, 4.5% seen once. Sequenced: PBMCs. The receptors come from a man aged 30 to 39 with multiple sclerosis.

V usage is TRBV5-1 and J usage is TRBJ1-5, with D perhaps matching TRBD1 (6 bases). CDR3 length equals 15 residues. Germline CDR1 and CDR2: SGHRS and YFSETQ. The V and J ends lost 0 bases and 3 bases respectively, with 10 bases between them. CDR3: CASSLDGQLNQPQHF. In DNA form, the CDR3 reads TGCGCCAGCAGCTTGGATGGACAGCTCAATCAGCCCCAGCATTTT.

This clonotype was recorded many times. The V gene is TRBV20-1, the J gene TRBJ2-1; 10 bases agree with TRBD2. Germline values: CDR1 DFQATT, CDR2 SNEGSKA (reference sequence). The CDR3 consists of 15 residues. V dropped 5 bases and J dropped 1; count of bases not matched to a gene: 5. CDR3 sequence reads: CSAGLAGASYNEQFF. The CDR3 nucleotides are TGCAGTGCTGGCCTAGCGGGGGCTTCCTACAATGAGCAGTTCTTC.

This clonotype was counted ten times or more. CDR3 bases: TGCAGCGTATACAGGGGGACGAACTATGGCTACACCTTC. Protein product: CSVYRGTNYGYTF. V gene TRBV29-1 combines with J gene TRBJ1-2; 8 nucleotides align to TRBD1. With V trimmed by 6 bases and J by 2 bases, 5 bases remained unmatched. CDR3 length: 13 residues. Looked up from germline, CDR1 is SQVTM and CDR2 is ANQGSEA.

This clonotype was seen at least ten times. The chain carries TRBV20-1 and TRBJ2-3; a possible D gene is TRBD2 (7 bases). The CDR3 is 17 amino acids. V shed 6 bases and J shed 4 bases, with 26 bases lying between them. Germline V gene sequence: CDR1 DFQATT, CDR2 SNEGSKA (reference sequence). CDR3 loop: CSAHQVPGAGAADTQYF. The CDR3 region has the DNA TGCAGTGCCCACCAAGTCCCCGGCGCGGGGGCAGCAGATACGCAGTATTTT.

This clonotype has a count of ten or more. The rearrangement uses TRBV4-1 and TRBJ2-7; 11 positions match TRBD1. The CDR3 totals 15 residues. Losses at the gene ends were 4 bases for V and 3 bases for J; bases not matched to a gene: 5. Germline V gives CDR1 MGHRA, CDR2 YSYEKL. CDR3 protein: CASSPGQGVSYEQYV. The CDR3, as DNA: TGCGCCAGCAGCCCGGGACAGGGGGTCAGCTACGAGCAGTACGTC.

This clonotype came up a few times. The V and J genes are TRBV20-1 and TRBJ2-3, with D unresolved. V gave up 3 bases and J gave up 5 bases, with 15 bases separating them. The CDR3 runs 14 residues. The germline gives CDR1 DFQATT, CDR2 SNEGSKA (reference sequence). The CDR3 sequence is CSARTNNAGDTQYF. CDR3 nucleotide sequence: TGCAGTGCTAGGACAAACAACGCAGGAGATACGCAGTATTTT.

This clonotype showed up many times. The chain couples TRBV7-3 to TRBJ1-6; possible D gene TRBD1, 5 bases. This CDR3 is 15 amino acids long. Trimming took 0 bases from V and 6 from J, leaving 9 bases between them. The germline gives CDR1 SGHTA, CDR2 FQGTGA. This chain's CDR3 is CASSLTRRGNSPLHF. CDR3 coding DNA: TGTGCCAGCAGCTTAACGCGAAGGGGTAATTCACCCCTCCACTTT.

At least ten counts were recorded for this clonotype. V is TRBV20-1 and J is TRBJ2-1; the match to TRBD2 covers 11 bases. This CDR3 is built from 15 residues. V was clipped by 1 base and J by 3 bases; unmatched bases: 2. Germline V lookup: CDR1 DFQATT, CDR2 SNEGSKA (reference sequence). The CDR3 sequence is CSARVAGGLYNEQFF. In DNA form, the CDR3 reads TGCAGTGCTAGAGTAGCGGGGGGGCTCTACAATGAGCAGTTCTTC.

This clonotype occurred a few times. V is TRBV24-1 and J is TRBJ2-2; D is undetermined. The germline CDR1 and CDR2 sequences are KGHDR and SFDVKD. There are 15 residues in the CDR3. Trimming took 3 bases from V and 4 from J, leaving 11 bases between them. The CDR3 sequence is CATSDAAFPTGELFF. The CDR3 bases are TGTGCCACCAGTGATGCCGCTTTCCCCACCGGGGAGCTGTTTTTT.

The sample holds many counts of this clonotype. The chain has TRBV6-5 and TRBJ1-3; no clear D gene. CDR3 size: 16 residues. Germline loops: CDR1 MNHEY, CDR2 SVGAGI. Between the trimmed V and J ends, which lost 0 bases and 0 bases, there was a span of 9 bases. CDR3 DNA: TGTGCCAGCAGTTACTCGATTGGATACTCTGGAAACACCATATATTTT. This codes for CASSYSIGYSGNTIYF.

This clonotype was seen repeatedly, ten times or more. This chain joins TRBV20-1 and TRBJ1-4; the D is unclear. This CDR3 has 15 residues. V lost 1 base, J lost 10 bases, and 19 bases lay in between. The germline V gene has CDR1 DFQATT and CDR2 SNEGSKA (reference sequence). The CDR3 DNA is TGCAGTGCTAGAGCCGCCGATTATACGGACGGAAAACTGTTTTTT. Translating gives CSARAADYTDGKLFF.

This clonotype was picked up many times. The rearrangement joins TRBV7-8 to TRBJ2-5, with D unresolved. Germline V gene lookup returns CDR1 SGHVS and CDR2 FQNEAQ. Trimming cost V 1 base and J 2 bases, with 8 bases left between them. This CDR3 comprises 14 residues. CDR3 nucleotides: TGTGCCAGCAGCTTAGATGAGGCGCAAGAGACCCAGTACTTC. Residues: CASSLDEAQETQYF.

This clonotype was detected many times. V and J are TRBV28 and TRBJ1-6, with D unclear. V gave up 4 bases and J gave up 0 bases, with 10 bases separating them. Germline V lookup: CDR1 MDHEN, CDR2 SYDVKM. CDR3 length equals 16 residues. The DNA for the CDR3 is TGTGCCAGCAGTTATGGTCAGATCTCCTATAATTCACCCCTCCACTTT. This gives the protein CASSYGQISYNSPLHF.

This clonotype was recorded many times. The DNA of the CDR3 is TGTGCCAGCAGCTTGGCCACAGGGAATGAAAAACTGTTTTTT. Translated: CASSLATGNEKLFF. This sequence joins TRBV7-9 and TRBJ1-4; tentative D call: TRBD1 (6 bases). With 3 bases removed from V and 5 bases from J, the gap between germline ends came to 10 bases. The CDR3 totals 14 residues. The germline V gene has CDR1 SEHNR and CDR2 FQNEAQ (reference sequence). Using reference TRBV7-9 and TRBJ1-4 for the parts outside the CDR3, the full variable domain is DTGVSQNPRHKITKRGQNVTFRCDPISEHNRLYWYRQTLGQGPEFLTYFQNEAQLEKSRLLSDRFSAERPKGSFSTLEIQRTEQGDSAMYLCASSLATGNEKLFFGSGTQLSVL.

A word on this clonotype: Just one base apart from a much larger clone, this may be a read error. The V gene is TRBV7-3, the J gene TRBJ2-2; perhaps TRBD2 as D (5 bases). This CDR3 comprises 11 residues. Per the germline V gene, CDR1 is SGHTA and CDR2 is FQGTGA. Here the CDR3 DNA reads TGTGCCAACAGCGCGGGCGGGGAGCTGTTTTTT. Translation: CANSAGGELFF.